Shown below are 6 T cell receptor beta chains from a single sample sequenced in a study of T cells in Graves' hyperthyroidism and ophthalmopathy. The source material, RNA transcripts, was used to amplify TCR beta CDR3 regions. First-round RT-PCR with HTBI primers amplified the TCR CDR3 region. TCRdb fed the multiplex PCR reads into MiXCR, producing one record per CDR3 protein. The sample lists about 110,000 distinct CDR3 sequences; around a sixth were seen once. Sequenced input: blood. These receptors were collected from a woman aged 45-60 years with Graves' hyperthyroidism.

This clonotype was observed many times. The chain recombines TRBV2 with TRBJ1-2, with D perhaps TRBD1 (5 bases). This CDR3 has 14 amino acids. Germline-derived CDR1 and CDR2 are SNHLY and FYNNEI. Between the trimmed V and J ends, which lost 6 bases and 5 bases, there was a span of 16 bases. CDR3 sequence: CASSGAGGTYGYTF. The CDR3, as DNA: TGTGCCAGCAGCGGGGCGGGGGGAACTTATGGCTACACCTTC.

This chain joins TRBV2 and TRBJ2-1; a possible D gene is TRBD1 (5 bases). The CDR3 extends over 11 amino acids. CDR1 is SNHLY and CDR2 is FYNNEI in the germline V gene. Trimming removed 6 bases at V and 9 bases at J, with 9 bases between. The CDR3 nucleotides read TGTGCCAGCAGGCAGGGTAGTGAGCAGTTCTTC. Protein product: CASRQGSEQFF.

The V gene is TRBV7-3, the J gene TRBJ1-1; the D gene is possibly TRBD1 (6 bases). The CDR3 contains 14 residues. V lost 5 bases to trimming and J lost 5 bases, with 15 bases between them. Germline-derived CDR1 and CDR2 are SGHTA and FQGTGA. For the CDR3, the DNA is TGTGCCAGCAGCGCCGGGCAGGGGCGTACTGAAGCTTTCTTT. This sequence encodes CASSAGQGRTEAFF. The whole variable domain, remainder taken from reference TRBV7-3 and TRBJ1-1, is GAGVSQTPSNKVTEKGKYVELRCDPISGHTALYWYRQSLGQGPEFLIYFQGTGAADDSGLPNDRFFAVRPEGSVSTLKIQRTERGDSAVYLCASSAGQGRTEAFFGQGTRLTVV.

The chain couples TRBV28 to TRBJ1-2; D is ambiguous. Germline CDR1 MDHEN, CDR2 SYDVKM. Deletions cut 8 bases from V and 8 bases from J, with 9 bases between. CDR3 length: 10 amino acids. CDR3 residues: CASAAGGYTF. The CDR3 bases are TGTGCCAGCGCGGCGGGGGGCTACACCTTC.

This clonotype showed up many times. The chain has TRBV7-6 and TRBJ1-3; no clear D gene. The CDR3 is 15 residues long. Looked up from germline, CDR1 is SGHVS and CDR2 is FNYEAQ. With 2 bases removed from V and 0 bases from J, the gap between germline ends came to 8 bases. CDR3 DNA: TGTGCCAGCAGCTTATTTGGAGGCTCTGGAAACACCATATATTTT. Protein: CASSLFGGSGNTIYF.

This chain joins TRBV11-2 and TRBJ2-7; no reliable D call. Trimming pared 5 bases from V and 3 bases from J, leaving 14 bases between. The CDR3 has 14 residues. Germline V lookup: CDR1 SGHAT, CDR2 FQNNGV. CDR3 loop: CASSPLLTGYEQYF. In nucleotides, the CDR3 is TGTGCCAGCAGCCCATTACTGACGGGCTACGAGCAGTACTTC.